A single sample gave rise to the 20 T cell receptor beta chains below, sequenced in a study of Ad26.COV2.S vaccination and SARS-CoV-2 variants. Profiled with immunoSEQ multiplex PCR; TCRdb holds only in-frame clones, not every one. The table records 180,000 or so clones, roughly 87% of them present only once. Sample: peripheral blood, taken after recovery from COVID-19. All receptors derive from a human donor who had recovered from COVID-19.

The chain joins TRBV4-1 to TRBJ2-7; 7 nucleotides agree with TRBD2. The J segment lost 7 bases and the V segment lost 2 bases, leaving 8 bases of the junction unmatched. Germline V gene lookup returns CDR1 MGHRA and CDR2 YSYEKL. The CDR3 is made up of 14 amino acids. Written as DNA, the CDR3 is TGCGCCAGCAGCCAAATTCCGGGACTAATGGAGCAGTACTTC. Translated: CASSQIPGLMEQYF.

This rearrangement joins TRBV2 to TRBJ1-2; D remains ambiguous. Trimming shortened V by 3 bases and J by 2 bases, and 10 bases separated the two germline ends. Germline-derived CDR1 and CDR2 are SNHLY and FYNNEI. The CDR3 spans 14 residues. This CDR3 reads CASSEGSLNYGYTF. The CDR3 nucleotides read TGTGCCAGCAGTGAGGGGAGCCTAAACTATGGCTACACCTTC.

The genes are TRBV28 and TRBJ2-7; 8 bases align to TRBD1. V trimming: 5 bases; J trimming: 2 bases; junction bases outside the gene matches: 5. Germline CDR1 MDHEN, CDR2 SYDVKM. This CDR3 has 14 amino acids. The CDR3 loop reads CASSLGQGTYEQYF. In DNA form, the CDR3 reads TGTGCCAGCAGTCTCGGACAGGGAACCTACGAGCAGTACTTC.

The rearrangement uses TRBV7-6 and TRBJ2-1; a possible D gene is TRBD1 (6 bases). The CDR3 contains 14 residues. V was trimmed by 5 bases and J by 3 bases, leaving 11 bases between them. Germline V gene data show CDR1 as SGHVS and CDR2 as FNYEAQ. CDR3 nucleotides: TGTGCCAGCAGCAGGAGAGGGGGCTACAATGAGCAGTTCTTC. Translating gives CASSRRGGYNEQFF.

CDR3 DNA sequence: TGTGCCAGCAGTTTAGGGGGACAGGTATTAAATGGCTACACCTTC. Translating it yields CASSLGGQVLNGYTF. The rearrangement joins TRBV28 to TRBJ1-2, with 8 bases matching TRBD1. There are 15 residues in the CDR3. V shed 2 bases, J shed 6 bases, and the junction held 8 bases outside the gene matches. Germline values: CDR1 MDHEN, CDR2 SYDVKM.

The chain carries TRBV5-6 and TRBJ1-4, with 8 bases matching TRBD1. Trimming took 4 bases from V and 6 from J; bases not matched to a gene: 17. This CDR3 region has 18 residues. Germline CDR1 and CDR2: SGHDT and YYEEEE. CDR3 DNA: TGTGCCAGCAGCCAAGTGGCTCCGCAGGGGGCGGTTCATGAAAAACTGTTTTTT. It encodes CASSQVAPQGAVHEKLFF.

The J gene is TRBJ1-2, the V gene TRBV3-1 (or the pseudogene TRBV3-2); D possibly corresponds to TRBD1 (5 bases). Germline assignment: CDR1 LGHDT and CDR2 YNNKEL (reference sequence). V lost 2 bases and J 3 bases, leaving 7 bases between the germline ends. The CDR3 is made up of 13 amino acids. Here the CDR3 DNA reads TGTGCCAGCAGCCAACAGGGCGACTATGGCTACACCTTC. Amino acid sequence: CASSQQGDYGYTF.

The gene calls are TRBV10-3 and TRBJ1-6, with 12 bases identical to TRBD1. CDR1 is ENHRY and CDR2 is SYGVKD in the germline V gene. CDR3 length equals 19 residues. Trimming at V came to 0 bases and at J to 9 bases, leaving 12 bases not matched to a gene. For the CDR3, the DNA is TGTGCCATCAGTGAGTCCCCCGGGACAGGGGGCGCATCCTCTTCACCCCTCCACTTT. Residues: CAISESPGTGGASSSPLHF.

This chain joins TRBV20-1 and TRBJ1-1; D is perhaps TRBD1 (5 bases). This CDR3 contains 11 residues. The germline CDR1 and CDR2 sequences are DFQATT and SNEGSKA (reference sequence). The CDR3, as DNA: TGCAGATTATCCGGGACGGATGAAGCTTTCTTT. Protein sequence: CRLSGTDEAFF.

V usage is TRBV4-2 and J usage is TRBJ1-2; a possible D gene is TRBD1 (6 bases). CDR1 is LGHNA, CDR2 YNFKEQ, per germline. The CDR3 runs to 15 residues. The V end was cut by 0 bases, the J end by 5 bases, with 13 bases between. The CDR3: CASSQERGAVYGYTF. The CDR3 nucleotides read TGTGCCAGCAGCCAAGAACGGGGGGCGGTTTATGGCTACACCTTC.

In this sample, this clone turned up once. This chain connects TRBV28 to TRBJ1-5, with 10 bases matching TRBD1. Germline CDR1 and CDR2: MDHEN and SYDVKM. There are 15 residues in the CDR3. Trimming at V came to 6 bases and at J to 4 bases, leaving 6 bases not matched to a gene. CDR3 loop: CASRIQDRGNQPQHF. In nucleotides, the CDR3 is TGTGCCAGCAGGATACAGGACAGGGGGAATCAGCCCCAGCATTTT.

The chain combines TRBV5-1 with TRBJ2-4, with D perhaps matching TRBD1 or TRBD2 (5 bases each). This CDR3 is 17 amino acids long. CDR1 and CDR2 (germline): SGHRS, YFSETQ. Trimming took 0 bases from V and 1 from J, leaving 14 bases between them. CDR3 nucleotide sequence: TGCGCCAGCAGCTTGGCCACGTCCGGGACGGCCAAAAACATTCAGTACTTC. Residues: CASSLATSGTAKNIQYF.

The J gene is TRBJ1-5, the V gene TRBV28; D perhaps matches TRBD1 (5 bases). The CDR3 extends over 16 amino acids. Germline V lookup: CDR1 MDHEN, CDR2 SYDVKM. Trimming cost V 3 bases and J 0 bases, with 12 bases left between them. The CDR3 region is CASSFIRGISNQPQHF. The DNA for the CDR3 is TGTGCCAGCAGTTTTATCCGGGGGATTAGCAATCAGCCCCAGCATTTT.

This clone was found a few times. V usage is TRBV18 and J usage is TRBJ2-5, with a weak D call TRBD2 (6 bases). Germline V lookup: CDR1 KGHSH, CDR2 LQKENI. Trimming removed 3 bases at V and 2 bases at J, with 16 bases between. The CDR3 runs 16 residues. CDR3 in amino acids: CASSPISGTQQETQYF. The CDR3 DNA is TGTGCCAGCTCACCTATCTCCGGGACTCAGCAAGAGACCCAGTACTTC.

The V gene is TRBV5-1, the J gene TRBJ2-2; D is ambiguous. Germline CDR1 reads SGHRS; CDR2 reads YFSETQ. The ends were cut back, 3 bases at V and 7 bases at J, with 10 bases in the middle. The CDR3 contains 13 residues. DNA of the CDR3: TGCGCCAGCAGCTCCTTATACGGCGGGGAGCTGTTTTTT. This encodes CASSSLYGGELFF.

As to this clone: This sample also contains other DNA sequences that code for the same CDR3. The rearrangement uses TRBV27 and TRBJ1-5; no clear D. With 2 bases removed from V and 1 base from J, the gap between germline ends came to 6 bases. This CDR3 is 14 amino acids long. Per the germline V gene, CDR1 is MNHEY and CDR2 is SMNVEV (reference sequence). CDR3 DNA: TGTGCCAGCAGTTTAGGAGGGAGCAATCAGCCCCAGCATTTT. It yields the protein CASSLGGSNQPQHF.

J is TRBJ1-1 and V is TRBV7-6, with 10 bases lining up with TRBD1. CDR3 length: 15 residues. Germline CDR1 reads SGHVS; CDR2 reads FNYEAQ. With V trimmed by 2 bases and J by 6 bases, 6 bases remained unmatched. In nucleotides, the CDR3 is TGTGCCAGCAGCTTAATGGTCGGGACAGGGGCTGAAGCTTTCTTT. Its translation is CASSLMVGTGAEAFF.

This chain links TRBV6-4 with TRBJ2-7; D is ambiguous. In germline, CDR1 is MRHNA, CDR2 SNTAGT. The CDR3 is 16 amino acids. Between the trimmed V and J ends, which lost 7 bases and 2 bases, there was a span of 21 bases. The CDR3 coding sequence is TGTGCCAGCACCCCTTTAGGGCAGTTAATCACCTACGAGCAGTACTTC. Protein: CASTPLGQLITYEQYF.

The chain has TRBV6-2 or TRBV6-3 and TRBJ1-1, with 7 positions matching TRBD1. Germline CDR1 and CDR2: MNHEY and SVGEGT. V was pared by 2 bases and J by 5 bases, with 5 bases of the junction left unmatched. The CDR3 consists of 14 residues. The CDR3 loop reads CASSYTTGRTEAFF. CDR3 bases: TGTGCCAGCAGTTACACGACAGGGCGGACTGAAGCTTTCTTT.

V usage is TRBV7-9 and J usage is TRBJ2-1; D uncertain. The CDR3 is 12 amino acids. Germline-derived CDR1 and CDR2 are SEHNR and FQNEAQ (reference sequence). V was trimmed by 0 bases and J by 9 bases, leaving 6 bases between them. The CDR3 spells CASSLAVSEQFF. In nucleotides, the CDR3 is TGTGCCAGCAGCTTAGCAGTCTCTGAGCAGTTCTTC.